This TCR beta chain was captured in a study of blood T cells in healthy people across ages. This clonotype was recorded at least ten times. As yet, its antigen is unknown. A second PCR of roughly 7 to 11 cycles used a sample-barcoded 5' primer and a J-beta primer mix. TCRdb re-analysed the 5' RACE reads in MiXCR, keeping a single row per CDR3 protein. The table lists around 1.5 million distinct CDR3 sequences, about 32% of them singletons, with 10% to 12% in the top ten. Whole-study results and caveats: Naive T cell percentage showed a strong correlation with the diversity of TCR beta.

V lost 10 bases and J lost 2, with 7 bases in between. This CDR3 comprises 11 residues. CDR1 is ENHRY and CDR2 is SYGVKD in the germline V gene. The sequenced material came from blood. The J gene is TRBJ2-3, the V gene TRBV10-3, with no clear D. This clonotype was sampled from a woman in her thirties in good health. The CDR3 DNA sequence: TGTGCCACAATAGCCACAGATACGCAGTATTTT. It yields the protein CATIATDTQYF.